The present TCR beta chain was sequenced within a study of shared clonotypes between healthy human individuals. Produced via immunoSEQ multiplex PCR; TCRdb's table is partial and in-frame only. The sample yields roughly 330,000 clones, around two thirds seen once. The CDR3 length is 14 residues. In germline, CDR1 is LGHNA, CDR2 YNFKEQ. Trimming shortened V by 4 bases and J by 2 bases, and 11 bases separated the two germline ends. The TCR sequence derives from a man younger than 40 in good health. The sequenced sample was memory CD4+ T cells sorted from blood. Subset specified: CD45RA-negative fraction. The V and J genes are TRBV4-2 and TRBJ2-5; D may be TRBD2 (6 bases). CDR3 sequence reads: CASSPQTRQETQYF. The CDR3 DNA reads TGTGCCAGCAGCCCTCAGACTAGACAAGAGACCCAGTACTTC.